This is a list of T cell receptor beta chains from one sample in a study of OX40 agonist ivuxolimab in advanced cancers. Sequencing used immunoSEQ multiplex PCR; TCRdb keeps in-frame clones, though not all of them. The sample lists about 17,000 clones, roughly 87% occurring once. This sample comprised CD4+ or CD8+ T cells sorted from blood, obtained in a trial of the OX40 agonist ivuxolimab. The receptors were sampled from an adult with an advanced solid tumor such as melanoma, head and neck, liver or kidney cancer. Each CDR3 is given with its conserved first and last residue. A D gene is named only where the DNA matches it firmly.

NA	TRBV11-2	TRBJ2-3	CASSPASTDTQYF
NA	TRBV5-4	TRBJ1-2	CASSLEGGYGYTF
NA	TRBV21-1	TRBJ2-2	CASSEIPGQGFIGELFF
NA	TRBV11-2	TRBJ2-2	CASSLVPGGSESTGELFF
NA	TRBV9	TRBJ2-1	CASSSNRDTTHNEQFF
TRBD1	TRBV27	TRBJ1-1	CASSHGTGATEAFF
TRBD1	TRBV6-5	TRBJ1-1	CASRYPDRGGGTEAFF
NA	TRBV5-6	TRBJ1-6	CASSLTPGHSPSRSPLHF
NA	TRBV10-1	TRBJ1-1	CASSGGLGTEAFF
NA	TRBV7-8	TRBJ2-7	CASTGTVRTYEQYF
TRBD2	TRBV4-1	TRBJ2-3	CASSPFTSGVSTDTQYF
NA	TRBV18	TRBJ2-7	CASSPPDSYEQYF
NA	TRBV6-1	TRBJ1-5	CASSERFKRGGQPQHF
TRBD1	TRBV6-1	TRBJ2-7	CANRDRGRSSYEQYF
TRBD1	TRBV11-3	TRBJ2-1	CASSSRAGGSYNEQFF
NA	TRBV7-9	TRBJ2-7	CASSITPNDQAGYEQYF
NA	TRBV11-2	TRBJ2-7	CASSFSQGSYEQYF